Presented here are 15 T cell receptor beta chains from one specimen sequenced in a study of blood T cell repertoires in COVID-19. TCRdb keeps only in-frame clones here, not all; method: immunoSEQ multiplex PCR. The data contain fewer than 350,000 clones, 86% of them singletons. Sample: peripheral blood. These receptors came from a woman aged 30 to 39 who had recovered from COVID-19.

The chain combines TRBV3-1 (or the pseudogene TRBV3-2) with TRBJ1-1; 7 nucleotides align to TRBD1. This CDR3 comprises 16 residues. Losses at the gene ends were 4 bases for V and 5 bases for J; bases not matched to a gene: 13. Germline V lookup: CDR1 LGHDT, CDR2 YNNKEL (reference sequence). The CDR3 is CASSPRPGQEYTEAFF. CDR3 coding DNA: TGTGCCAGCAGCCCGCGTCCTGGACAGGAGTATACTGAAGCTTTCTTT.

J is TRBJ2-2 and V is TRBV11-2; D might be TRBD2 (6 bases). V was cut by 5 bases and J by 7 bases, with 20 bases left in between. Germline loops: CDR1 SGHAT, CDR2 FQNNGV. The CDR3 sequence is 16 residues long. CDR3 in DNA: TGTGCCAGCAGCCCGTATACGGGGGAGAGCAGCGGGGAGCTGTTTTTT. Translating it yields CASSPYTGESSGELFF.

The CDR3 coding sequence is TGTGCCAGCAGTGAAGATGGGACAGGGATGAACACTGAAGCTTTCTTT. This translates into CASSEDGTGMNTEAFF. The rearrangement links TRBV2 to TRBJ1-1; 9 bases are a match to TRBD1. The CDR3 totals 16 residues. The germline V gene encodes CDR1 SNHLY and CDR2 FYNNEI. The V segment lost 1 base and the J segment 0 bases; nucleotides outside the gene matches: 3.

The chain employs TRBV11-2 and TRBJ2-5; D is ambiguous. Germline V lookup: CDR1 SGHAT, CDR2 FQNNGV. This CDR3 comprises 14 residues. V lost 3 bases to trimming and J lost 1 base, with 9 bases between them. The CDR3 loop is CASSFPPGQETQYF. DNA for the CDR3: TGTGCCAGCAGCTTTCCCCCGGGCCAAGAGACCCAGTACTTC.

This chain links TRBV12-3 or TRBV12-4 with TRBJ2-7, with D possibly TRBD1 on 6 matching bases. Deletions cut 5 bases from V and 6 bases from J, with 11 bases between. This CDR3 is 12 amino acids long. Written as DNA, the CDR3 is TGTGCCAGCAGTCGCGGACAGTCCGAGCAGTACTTC. This translates into CASSRGQSEQYF.

The chain couples TRBV4-2 to TRBJ2-7, with 7 positions matching TRBD1. In germline, CDR1 is LGHNA, CDR2 YNFKEQ. This CDR3 contains 15 residues. With V trimmed by 1 base and J by 0 bases, 3 bases remained unmatched. The CDR3: CASSQVWDSSYEQYF. The CDR3 nucleotides read TGTGCCAGCAGCCAAGTTTGGGACAGCTCCTACGAGCAGTACTTC.

The V and J genes are TRBV2 and TRBJ2-5; 10 bases are a match to TRBD2. Looked up from germline, CDR1 is SNHLY and CDR2 is FYNNEI. CDR3 length equals 16 residues. With 8 bases clipped from V and 9 bases from J, the junction kept 18 bases outside the gene matches. CDR3 protein: CASPTNRTSGPPPQYF. The CDR3, as DNA: TGTGCCAGCCCGACTAACCGGACTAGCGGCCCCCCTCCCCAGTACTTC.

This clone appeared once. The rearrangement joins TRBV9 to TRBJ2-7; D perhaps matches TRBD2 (5 bases). Germline loops: CDR1 SGDLS, CDR2 YYNGEE. The V and J ends lost 0 bases and 1 base respectively, with 14 bases between them. The length of the CDR3 is 16 residues. CDR3 DNA: TGTGCCAGCAGCGTAGACATAGCGAAGAATTCCTACGAGCAGTACTTC. Translation: CASSVDIAKNSYEQYF.

This chain links TRBV5-1 with TRBJ1-1, with D possibly being TRBD1 (6 bases). Germline-derived CDR1 and CDR2 are SGHRS and YFSETQ. CDR3 length: 15 residues. Trimming took off 2 bases at V and 5 bases at J, with 16 bases between the two ends. CDR3 sequence (DNA): TGCGCCAGCAGCTTTGCAACAGGGCCGGGGACTGAAGCTTTCTTT. Protein product: CASSFATGPGTEAFF.

This chain joins TRBV9 and TRBJ2-3, with a tentative D call TRBD2 (5 bases). Germline V CDR1 and CDR2: SGDLS, YYNGEE. Trimming shortened V by 0 bases and J by 2 bases, and 10 bases separated the two germline ends. This CDR3 contains 15 residues. CDR3 in DNA: TGTGCCAGCAGCGTAGACGGAGGCCCCACAGATACGCAGTATTTT. Translation gives CASSVDGGPTDTQYF.

V gene TRBV5-4 combines with J gene TRBJ1-2; a weak D match, TRBD1 (5 bases). This CDR3 is 13 amino acids long. Trimming removed 6 bases from V and 6 bases from J, with 15 bases in between. Per germline, CDR1 SGHNT and CDR2 YYREEE (reference sequence). CDR3 loop: CASKPGGLDGYTF. The CDR3 nucleotides read TGTGCCAGCAAACCGGGGGGGTTAGATGGCTACACCTTC.

The chain uses TRBV5-4 and TRBJ2-3, with D possibly matching TRBD1 (6 bases). Germline loops: CDR1 SGHNT, CDR2 YYREEE (reference sequence). There are 14 residues in the CDR3. Between the trimmed V and J ends, which lost 3 bases and 4 bases, there was a span of 12 bases. Written as DNA, the CDR3 is TGTGCCAGCAGCTCCCCAGGACAGCCAGATACGCAGTATTTT. It specifies CASSSPGQPDTQYF.

The chain is built from TRBV9 and TRBJ1-3, with D hard to call. Germline V gene sequence: CDR1 SGDLS, CDR2 YYNGEE. Trimming shortened V by 0 bases and J by 0 bases, and 7 bases separated the two germline ends. This CDR3 contains 15 residues. This CDR3 reads CASSVDGSSGNTIYF. CDR3 bases: TGTGCCAGCAGCGTAGATGGCAGCTCTGGAAACACCATATATTTT.

V usage is TRBV28 and J usage is TRBJ2-1, with TRBD2 identical over 8 bases. The V gene end was trimmed by 5 bases and the J gene end by 2 bases; junction bases not matched to a gene: 5. The CDR3 contains 15 residues. From germline, CDR1 is MDHEN and CDR2 SYDVKM. CDR3 DNA: TGTGCCAGCAGTCCACTAGCGGAGACCTACAATGAGCAGTTCTTC. It is translated as CASSPLAETYNEQFF.

The genes are TRBV19 and TRBJ1-5, with TRBD1 identical over 7 bases. J gave up 1 base and V 5 bases, and 5 bases lay outside the gene matches. CDR1 is LNHDA, CDR2 SQIVND, per germline (reference sequence). The CDR3 spans 15 residues. CDR3 nucleotide sequence: TGTGCCAGTAGTCCGGGACAGAAGAGCAATCAGCCCCAGCATTTT. Protein product: CASSPGQKSNQPQHF.